The rows below give T cell receptor beta chains drawn from one sample of a study of regulatory T cells in long-lasting Graves disease. Using its own MiXCR run on the multiplex PCR reads, TCRdb lists one record per CDR3 protein. This sample has approximately 400,000 distinct CDR3 sequences, with less than 25% found just once. The specimen was peripheral blood mononuclear cells (PBMCs), collected when the disease was refractory, from a patient treated with antithyroid drugs. Receptor source: a female donor with Graves disease. CDR3s include the opening cysteine and the closing phenylalanine or tryptophan. The D gene is left open where the match is weak. Size is stated for part of the rows, as once, few or many counts, or as a class when the clone is expanded.

J gene	D gene	V gene	clone size	CDR3 DNA	CDR3 protein
TRBJ2-5	NA	TRBV6-1	many	TGTGCCAGCAAAGACGAGAGGACCCAGTACTTC	CASKDERTQYF
TRBJ1-1	NA	TRBV6-1	many	TGTGCCAGCAGTGCCCGGGGGCTTGGGAACACTGAAGCTTTCTTT	CASSARGLGNTEAFF
TRBJ1-2	TRBD1	TRBV4-1	few	TGCGCCAGCAGCCAAGAGAGGGGGCATAACTATGGCTACACCTTC	CASSQERGHNYGYTF
TRBJ2-7	TRBD2	TRBV10-2	NA	TGCGCCAGCAGTGAGTCCCTAGCGGGAGGGGGTGAGCAGTACTTC	CASSESLAGGGEQYF
TRBJ1-2	NA	TRBV12-3/TRBV12-4	NA	TGTGCCAGCCTAGCAACGGGGGGGGTCCCAGGGAGCTACACCTTC	CASLATGGVPGSYTF
TRBJ1-5	TRBD1	TRBV30	once	TGTGCCTGGAGAGGACAGGGTGGTCAGCCCCAGCATTTT	CAWRGQGGQPQHF
TRBJ1-1	NA	TRBV4-3	few	TGCGCCAGCAGCCAAGAAGTCCGGGTGAACACTGAAGCTTTCTTT	CASSQEVRVNTEAFF
TRBJ2-6	TRBD1	TRBV19	few	TGTGCCAGTACGGACAGGTTGGCGTTCTCTGGGGCCAACGTCCTGACTTTC	CASTDRLAFSGANVLTF
TRBJ1-3	NA	TRBV27	few	TGTGCCAGCAGTTTGGCGCTTGGAAACACCATATATTTT	CASSLALGNTIYF
TRBJ2-1	TRBD2	TRBV28	few	TGTGCCAGCAGTTTAGGTAGCGGGAGGAAGAGCTCCTACAATGAGCAGTTCTTC	CASSLGSGRKSSYNEQFF
TRBJ1-5	NA	TRBV7-2	few	TGTGCCAGCAGCTTAGGTTGGGCTAGCAATCAGCCCCAGCATTTT	CASSLGWASNQPQHF
TRBJ1-2	NA	TRBV20-1	NA	TGCAGTGCTAGCCCAAACAACGGTGACGACTATGGCTACACCTTC	CSASPNNGDDYGYTF
TRBJ2-3	NA	TRBV6-2/TRBV6-3	NA	TGTGCCAGCAACAGGGTCAGGACAGATACGCAGTATTTT	CASNRVRTDTQYF
TRBJ2-6	NA	TRBV27	NA	TGTGCCAGCAGTTTACGACAGATCGGTGCTGGGGCCAACGTCCTGACTTTC	CASSLRQIGAGANVLTF
TRBJ2-7	NA	TRBV12-3/TRBV12-4	few	TGTGCCAGCGCTAAAGTGGGGAATCCAACCTACGAGCAGTACTTC	CASAKVGNPTYEQYF
TRBJ2-7	TRBD1	TRBV6-1	NA	TGTGCCAGCAGGTCGGGACAGGGTACCTACGAGCAGTACTTC	CASRSGQGTYEQYF
TRBJ2-7	TRBD2	TRBV29-1	few	TGCAGCGTTCAGGCGGGAGTAAGCTCCTACGAGCAGTACTTC	CSVQAGVSSYEQYF
TRBJ1-2	NA	TRBV29-1	NA	TGCAGTGGCACCGAGGATAACTATGGCTACACCTTC	CSGTEDNYGYTF
TRBJ2-2	NA	TRBV7-9	few	TGTGCCAGCAGCCTCGGGACCGGCGACCTCGGGGAGCTGTTTTTT	CASSLGTGDLGELFF
TRBJ2-7	TRBD2	TRBV27	few	TGTGCCAGCGCGGGAGGGCCCGCCTACGAGCAGTACTTC	CASAGGPAYEQYF
TRBJ1-2	TRBD1	TRBV30	many	TGTGCCTGGAGTGTCCGGACAGGGTGGGGCTACACCTTC	CAWSVRTGWGYTF
TRBJ2-7	NA	TRBV7-3	NA	TGTGCCAGCAGCTTGTTGGGCGTCGGGTACGAGCAGTACTTC	CASSLLGVGYEQYF
TRBJ2-3	NA	TRBV7-3	NA	TGTGCCAGCAGCTCAAGGGGGGGCACAGATACGCAGTATTTT	CASSSRGGTDTQYF
TRBJ2-1	TRBD1	TRBV20-1	NA	TGCAGTGCTACACCTTGGACAGGGGCCAACAATGAGCAGTTCTTC	CSATPWTGANNEQFF
TRBJ2-1	TRBD2	TRBV11-2	NA	TGTGCCAGCAGCACTATTAGCGGGTACAATGAGCAGTTCTTC	CASSTISGYNEQFF
TRBJ1-6	NA	TRBV6-1	few	TGTGCCAGCAACCAACAGGTCTCCTATAATTCACCCCTCCACTTT	CASNQQVSYNSPLHF
TRBJ1-5	TRBD1	TRBV28	many	TGTGCCAGCAGTTCACGACAGGGGGGACAGCCCCAGCATTTT	CASSSRQGGQPQHF
TRBJ1-1	NA	TRBV7-9	many	TGTGCCAGCAGCTTGCCAGGGAACACTGAAGCTTTCTTT	CASSLPGNTEAFF
TRBJ1-1	NA	TRBV19	NA	TGTGCCAGTAGTAGCAGTATCGAAGCTTTCTTT	CASSSSIEAFF
TRBJ2-5	NA	TRBV25-1	NA	TGTGCCAGCAGTGAATTGATCGGACAAGAGACCCAGTACTTC	CASSELIGQETQYF
TRBJ2-7	TRBD2	TRBV12-3/TRBV12-4	NA	TGTGCCAGCAGGCAACTAGCGGGAGACGAGCAGTACTTC	CASRQLAGDEQYF
TRBJ1-2	TRBD1	TRBV7-9	once	TGTGCCAGCAGCGCCTATACAGGGGGACCCGCGCAAGGCTACACCTTC	CASSAYTGGPAQGYTF
TRBJ2-2	TRBD1	TRBV5-6	NA	TGTGCCAGCAGCTTAGGCCGGGACAGGAACACCGGGGAGCTGTTTTTT	CASSLGRDRNTGELFF
TRBJ2-7	NA	TRBV7-2	few	TGTGCCAGCAGCCCCACCACGGCAGGGAACTACGAGCAGTACTTC	CASSPTTAGNYEQYF
TRBJ1-4	NA	TRBV27	many	TGTGCCAGCAGTTTTTTGGACAGAAATGAAAAACTGTTTTTT	CASSFLDRNEKLFF
TRBJ2-5	NA	TRBV5-1	few	TGCGCCAGCAGCTTTGGACTCAAACTACAAGAGACCCAGTACTTC	CASSFGLKLQETQYF
TRBJ1-1	NA	TRBV20-1	NA	TGCAGTGCCGTGGGTTCGGCAGACACGTCTCTCTTCTCTGAAGCTTTCTTT	CSAVGSADTSLFSEAFF
TRBJ1-1	NA	TRBV28	NA	TGTGCCGGTAGATTCATGAACACTGAAGCTTTCTTT	CAGRFMNTEAFF
TRBJ1-6	TRBD1	TRBV15	many	TGTGCCACCAGCACTGAGTCTCGGGACAGGCCCTCACCCCTCCACTTT	CATSTESRDRPSPLHF
TRBJ2-2	TRBD2	TRBV19	NA	TGTGCCAGTAGCATAGCGGGAGGTGGCACCGGGGAGCTGTTTTTT	CASSIAGGGTGELFF
TRBJ1-5	TRBD1	TRBV6-2/TRBV6-3	few	TGTGCCAGCACGCGGACAGGGCCAAACCCGATGCTTAATCAGCCCCAGCATTTT	CASTRTGPNPMLNQPQHF
TRBJ2-2	TRBD2	TRBV2	many	TGTGCCAGCAGTGAAGGACTAGCGGGAGTCTACTGGGAGCTGTTTTTT	CASSEGLAGVYWELFF
TRBJ1-2	NA	TRBV5-1	few	TGCGCCAGCAGCCAGAGGACTGCTAACTATGGCTACACCTTC	CASSQRTANYGYTF